The 20 T cell receptor beta chains presented below share a single source sample, sequenced in a study of CD8+ T cells in alopecia areata. It was cDNA, reverse transcribed from extracted RNA, that served as the sequencing template. Data came from immunoSEQ multiplex PCR; TCRdb stores just in-frame clones and leaves some out. Of around 200,000 clones listed, around three fifths were seen once; the top ten hold around 12%. Treatment of the sample: oral pan-JAK inhibitor, 5-10 mg twice daily. Sequencing used CD8+ T cells sorted from blood, obtained at week 24, from a patient treated with tofacitinib. The receptor source for this set is a human donor with alopecia areata.

This chain connects TRBV6-5 to TRBJ2-1; tentatively, D is TRBD2 (6 bases). Trimming left V 4 bases short and J 5 bases short, with 15 bases between. CDR1 and CDR2 from the germline V gene are MNHEY and SVGAGI. This CDR3 spans 15 amino acids. Written as DNA, the CDR3 is TGTGCCAGCAGTTCCAGGGAGGTCTTGGACAATGAGCAGTTCTTC. This translates into CASSSREVLDNEQFF.

This clone has only one observation. The V and J genes are TRBV5-1 and TRBJ2-4; TRBD1 agrees at 11 bases. CDR3 length equals 14 residues. The ends lost 3 bases at V and 8 bases at J; junction bases unmatched: 4. The germline V gene encodes CDR1 SGHRS and CDR2 YFSETQ. The CDR3 region is CASSSGQGADIQYF. The CDR3 DNA reads as TGCGCCAGCAGCTCCGGACAGGGGGCTGACATTCAGTACTTC.

The V and J genes are TRBV27 and TRBJ2-5; 7 positions match TRBD1. The J segment lost 5 bases and the V segment lost 6 bases, leaving 6 bases of the junction unmatched. There are 13 residues in the CDR3. Per germline, CDR1 MNHEY and CDR2 SMNVEV (reference sequence). The CDR3 DNA sequence: TGTGCCAGCAGGGCGACAGGGTGGGAGACCCAGTACTTC. As protein: CASRATGWETQYF.

The chain is built from TRBV6-5 and TRBJ2-7; 7 positions agree with TRBD1. Germline V gives CDR1 MNHEY, CDR2 SVGAGI. This CDR3 is 11 amino acids long. V was pared by 7 bases and J by 7 bases, with 4 bases of the junction left unmatched. CDR3 sequence: CASTDRVEQYF. The CDR3 DNA is TGTGCCAGCACAGACAGGGTTGAGCAGTACTTC.

This sequence joins TRBV20-1 and TRBJ1-5; unclear D gene. Per germline, CDR1 DFQATT and CDR2 SNEGSKA (reference sequence). CDR3 length: 9 residues. The ends were cut back, 7 bases at V and 6 bases at J, with 4 bases in the middle. CDR3 amino acids: CSGGQPQHF. CDR3 bases: TGCAGTGGAGGTCAGCCCCAGCATTTT.

The rearrangement joins TRBV6-5 to TRBJ1-2; D not certain. This CDR3 spans 14 amino acids. CDR1 and CDR2 from the germline V gene are MNHEY and SVGAGI. Trimming took 6 bases from V and 0 from J, leaving 11 bases between them. CDR3 nucleotide sequence: TGTGCCAGCAGCCGGATCAGTCCTAACTATGGCTACACCTTC. This encodes CASSRISPNYGYTF.

Notes on this clone: Other DNA sequences in the sample encode the same CDR3. This chain connects TRBV29-1 to TRBJ1-2; no reliable D call. This CDR3 contains 11 residues. CDR1 is SQVTM and CDR2 is ANQGSEA in the germline V gene. V dropped 2 bases and J dropped 4 bases, with 5 bases sitting between them. In DNA form, the CDR3 reads TGCAGCGTTGAATTGCGCTATGGCTACACCTTC. As protein: CSVELRYGYTF.

This clone came up a few times. The rearrangement joins TRBV5-1 to TRBJ2-2; D gene uncertain. V was cut by 4 bases and J by 1 base, with 8 bases left in between. The CDR3 contains 14 residues. CDR1 is SGHRS, CDR2 YFSETQ, per germline. The CDR3 region is CASSGSLNTGELFF. The CDR3 region has the DNA TGCGCCAGCAGCGGAAGTCTGAACACCGGGGAGCTGTTTTTT.

V usage is TRBV2 and J usage is TRBJ1-5; D is possibly TRBD1 (5 bases). Germline CDR1 is SNHLY and CDR2 is FYNNEI. The V end was cut by 3 bases, the J end by 4 bases, with 16 bases between. The CDR3 runs to 16 residues. Here the CDR3 reads CASSDLANWGNQPQHF. In DNA form, the CDR3 reads TGTGCCAGCAGTGACTTGGCCAATTGGGGGAATCAGCCCCAGCATTTT.

Turning to this clone: This same CDR3 is encoded by further DNA sequences in the sample. The chain is built from TRBV20-1 and TRBJ2-1; no clear D gene. Germline V gives CDR1 DFQATT, CDR2 SNEGSKA (reference sequence). V was trimmed by 0 bases and J by 7 bases, leaving 4 bases between them. The CDR3 has 11 amino acids. The CDR3 reads CSARDNNEQFF. Written as DNA, the CDR3 is TGCAGTGCTAGAGATAATAATGAGCAGTTCTTC.

This chain joins TRBV6-5 and TRBJ1-1; the D gene is possibly TRBD1 (5 bases). Germline assignment: CDR1 MNHEY and CDR2 SVGAGI. Trimming removed 2 bases at V and 1 base at J, with 8 bases between. CDR3 length: 14 residues. Written as DNA, the CDR3 is TGTGCCAGCAGTTACGGGGGGTGGAACACTGAAGCTTTCTTT. This sequence encodes CASSYGGWNTEAFF.

V is TRBV6-5 and J is TRBJ2-1; D unresolved. The CDR3 totals 11 residues. CDR1 and CDR2 from the germline V gene are MNHEY and SVGAGI. V was pared by 4 bases and J by 6 bases, with 4 bases between. CDR3 protein: CASSSLNEQFF. In DNA form, the CDR3 reads TGTGCCAGCAGTTCCCTCAATGAGCAGTTCTTC.

The rearrangement joins TRBV10-2 to TRBJ2-5, with 14 nucleotides matching TRBD2. The CDR3 sequence is 16 residues long. J lost 1 base, V lost 6 bases, and 4 bases had no gene match. Germline loops: CDR1 WSHSY, CDR2 SAAADI. DNA for the CDR3: TGCGCCAGCAGGGTTGGACTAGCGGGGGGCCAAGAGACCCAGTACTTC. It encodes CASRVGLAGGQETQYF.

Points on this clone: This CDR3 is also generated by other DNA sequences in the sample. The gene calls are TRBV13 and TRBJ2-3, with unresolved D. Germline CDR1 is PRHDT and CDR2 is FYEKMQ (reference sequence). Between the trimmed V and J ends, which lost 3 bases and 1 base, there was a span of 8 bases. The CDR3 has 14 residues. The CDR3 bases are TGTGCCAGCAGCTTGCGGCTGGGCACAGATACGCAGTATTTT. It specifies CASSLRLGTDTQYF.

The sample holds one count of this clone. This chain uses TRBV29-1 with TRBJ1-2; TRBD1 aligns across 7 bases. The CDR3 consists of 14 residues. The germline CDR1 and CDR2 sequences are SQVTM and ANQGSEA. CDR3 in DNA: TGCAGTGTGACGGAGGAGACAGGGAATAGAGGCTACACCTTC. Its protein is CSVTEETGNRGYTF.

The count of this clone is one. The chain links TRBV7-9 to TRBJ2-5, with no clear D. Germline V gene data show CDR1 as SEHNR and CDR2 as FQNEAQ (reference sequence). This CDR3 region has 10 residues. V lost 5 bases to trimming and J lost 6 bases, with 4 bases between them. CDR3 in amino acids: CASSGKTQYF. The CDR3 DNA is TGTGCCAGCAGCGGGAAGACCCAGTACTTC.

V and J are TRBV5-6 and TRBJ1-2; the D is unclear. The CDR3 sequence is 18 residues long. Germline CDR1 is SGHDT and CDR2 is YYEEEE. Trimming took off 0 bases at V and 0 bases at J, with 18 bases between the two ends. CDR3 nucleotide sequence: TGTGCCAGCAGCTTGGACTGGCCTGGAGTCGCGACTAACTATGGCTACACCTTC. Translated: CASSLDWPGVATNYGYTF.

The chain couples TRBV10-3 to TRBJ2-5; 10 positions match TRBD2. The CDR3 totals 18 residues. Germline V CDR1 and CDR2: ENHRY, SYGVKD. V shed 0 bases, J shed 6 bases, and the junction held 13 bases outside the gene matches. CDR3 region: CAISESTSGAPMGKTQYF. In nucleotides, the CDR3 is TGTGCCATCAGTGAGTCTACTAGCGGGGCCCCGATGGGGAAGACCCAGTACTTC.

The rearrangement uses TRBV7-9 and TRBJ2-3, with 8 bases fitting TRBD1. V trimming: 2 bases; J trimming: 6 bases; junction bases outside the gene matches: 10. The CDR3 consists of 16 residues. The germline CDR1 and CDR2 sequences are SEHNR and FQNEAQ (reference sequence). In DNA form, the CDR3 reads TGTGCCAGCAGCTTACCACCGACAGGGGTAAGGGATACGCAGTATTTT. It codes for CASSLPPTGVRDTQYF.

In its sample, this clone was seen once. The V call is TRBV10-3, the J call TRBJ1-1; 7 positions match TRBD1. This CDR3 region has 15 residues. Losses at the gene ends were 1 base for V and 3 bases for J; bases not matched to a gene: 5. CDR1 is ENHRY, CDR2 SYGVKD, per germline. This chain's CDR3 is CAISEWSTGDTEAFF. Here the CDR3 DNA reads TGTGCCATCAGTGAGTGGTCCACAGGGGACACTGAAGCTTTCTTT.